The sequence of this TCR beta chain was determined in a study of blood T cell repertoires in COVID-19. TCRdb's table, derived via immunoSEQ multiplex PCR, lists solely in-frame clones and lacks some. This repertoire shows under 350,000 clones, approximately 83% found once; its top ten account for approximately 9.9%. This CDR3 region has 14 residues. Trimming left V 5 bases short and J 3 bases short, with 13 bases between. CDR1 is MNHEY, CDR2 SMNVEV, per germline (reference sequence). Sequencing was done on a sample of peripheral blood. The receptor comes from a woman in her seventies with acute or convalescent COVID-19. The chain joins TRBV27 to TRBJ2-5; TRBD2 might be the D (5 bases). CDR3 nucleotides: TGTGCCAGCAGTCCCGGACTGAAAAAAGAGACCCAGTACTTC. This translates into CASSPGLKKETQYF.